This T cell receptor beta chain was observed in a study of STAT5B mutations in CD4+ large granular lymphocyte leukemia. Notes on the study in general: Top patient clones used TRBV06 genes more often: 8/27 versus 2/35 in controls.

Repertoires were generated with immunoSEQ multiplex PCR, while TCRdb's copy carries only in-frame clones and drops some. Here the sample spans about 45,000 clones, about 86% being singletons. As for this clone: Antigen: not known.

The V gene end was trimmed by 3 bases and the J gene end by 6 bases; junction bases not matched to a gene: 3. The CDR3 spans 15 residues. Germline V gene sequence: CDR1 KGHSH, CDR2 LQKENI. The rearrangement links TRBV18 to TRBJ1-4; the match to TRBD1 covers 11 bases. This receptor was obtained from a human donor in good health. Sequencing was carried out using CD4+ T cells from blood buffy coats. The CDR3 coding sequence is TGTGCCAGCTCACCCCTGGGACAGGGGGATGAAAAACTGTTTTTT. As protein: CASSPLGQGDEKLFF. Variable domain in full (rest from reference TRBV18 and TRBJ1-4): NAGVMQNPRHLVRRRGQEARLRCSPMKGHSHVYWYRQLPEEGLKFMVYLQKENIIDESGMPKERFSAEFPKEGPSILRIQQVVRGDSAAYFCASSPLGQGDEKLFFGSGTQLSVL.